This is a list of T cell receptor beta chains from one sample in a study of cytomegalovirus exposure and HLA in healthy donors. Sequenced by immunoSEQ multiplex PCR; TCRdb stores in-frame clones only, minus some. Counted here are approximately 150,000 clones, 80% occurring once; the ten biggest clones make up 5.5% to 7.5%. The material sequenced was PBMCs. The origin of the receptors is a man between 25 and 39 years old in good health and CMV-seropositive. Both conserved end residues are trimmed from each CDR3. Clone size appears in some rows only: once, few, many, or a class for an expanded clone.

>TRBV5-4|-
ASSGRDEASFQETQY
>TRBV7-9|-
SSSSSHGTANYGYT
>TRBV19|-
ASTPGLAGGSYNEQF
>TRBV18|-
ASSPTPGLAGLYNEQF
>TRBV6-1|once
ASSEGGGGPYEQY
>TRBV6-1|-
ASSESGQGSTPTNVLT
>TRBV15|-
ATSAPGTGVSETQY
>TRBV5-1|-
ASSPGTASSYEQY
>TRBV5-1|few
ASSFSGSGADTQY
>TRBV4-1|once
ASSQEGSAGDLAYEQY
>TRBV4-1|-
ASSLQGQGRGTEAF
>TRBV19|once
ASNPAGLAGTGELF
>TRBV29-1|-
SVEAGIHNEQF
>TRBV11-3|-
ASSLSVTQY
>TRBV27|-
ASSLSIHGLASSPGPYEQY
>TRBV10-1|-
ASSESVPTYEQY
>TRBV4-2|-
ASSLGQRGDSPLH
>TRBV7-9|-
ASSIGDRESNQPQH
>TRBV19|-
ASTVTLAKNIQY
>TRBV5-1|-
ASSLWSGDRRKLF
>TRBV19|-
ASSRGLGQETQY
>TRBV5-4|-
ATMNAGPRIEAF
>TRBV7-9|-
ASSFSLVRGDGYT
>TRBV18|once
ASSPWTSGSIGETQY
>TRBV4-1|-
ASSQNKETAYEQY
>TRBV18|-
ASFPGQANTEAF
>TRBV27|-
ASSLCVNRQPQH
>TRBV4-1|-
ASSQDYGRNYGYT
>TRBV7-2|-
ASSLALDTSGGYEQY
>TRBV28|-
ASKRLAGTYNEQF
>TRBV4-2|-
ASSQEGPDTQY
>TRBV11-3|once
ASSLGQGGTQY
>TRBV6-5|-
ASRGQGAGNYGYT
>TRBV7-9|-
ASSAPGAGNTIY
>TRBV5-1|once
ASRESGRETQY
>TRBV18|-
ASSRQGANTGELF
>TRBV19|-
ASSVTGINYGYT
>TRBV7-9|-
SSSPGGASVGRLNQPQH
>TRBV2|-
ASRQGAAEQY
>TRBV19|-
ASSTLAGGYNEQF
>TRBV27|-
ASGRTGVTDTGELF
>TRBV4-2|-
ASSQVRQGNTGELF
>TRBV11-2|once
ASSLFSDTAYEQY
>TRBV6-1|-
ASSIGGRSRETQY
>TRBV6-1|-
ASRELVNNEQF
>TRBV5-1|many
ASSLMEANYEQY
>TRBV5-5|-
ASSPQGIEY
>TRBV9|-
ASSQGLSPSYEQY
>TRBV5-8|-
ASSRHGGAVKTQY
>TRBV5-1|-
ASSAWDRGREQF
>TRBV11-3|-
ASSSRTGGKTDTQY
>TRBV6-5|-
ASRTGQPACLTQY
>TRBV27|-
ASSRTSRNEQF